The T cell receptor beta chain described here comes from a study of blood T cell repertoires in COVID-19. Study-wide context: From T cells, B-cell-depleted T cells, or PBMCs came the material, which was cDNA or gDNA.

Under the authors' procedure: Using reference gene primer amplification, nucleated cell counts were estimated. Here immunoSEQ multiplex PCR was the method, and the copy in TCRdb shows in-frame clones only, minus some. The D gene and trimming were derived from the DNA, and the V and J assignments and clone size from that table. The table has 200,000 or so clones, more than 75% seen once. The clonotype comes from an older man with acute or convalescent COVID-19. Material: peripheral blood.

The CDR3 protein is CASSYGGATGGEKLFF. CDR3 sequence (DNA): TGTGCCAGCAGTTATGGGGGCGCGACAGGTGGGGAAAAACTGTTTTTT. This rearrangement joins TRBV2 to TRBJ1-4; D is perhaps TRBD1 (6 bases). This CDR3 contains 16 residues. Germline CDR1 and CDR2: SNHLY and FYNNEI. V lost 5 bases to trimming and J lost 8 bases, with 21 bases between them.